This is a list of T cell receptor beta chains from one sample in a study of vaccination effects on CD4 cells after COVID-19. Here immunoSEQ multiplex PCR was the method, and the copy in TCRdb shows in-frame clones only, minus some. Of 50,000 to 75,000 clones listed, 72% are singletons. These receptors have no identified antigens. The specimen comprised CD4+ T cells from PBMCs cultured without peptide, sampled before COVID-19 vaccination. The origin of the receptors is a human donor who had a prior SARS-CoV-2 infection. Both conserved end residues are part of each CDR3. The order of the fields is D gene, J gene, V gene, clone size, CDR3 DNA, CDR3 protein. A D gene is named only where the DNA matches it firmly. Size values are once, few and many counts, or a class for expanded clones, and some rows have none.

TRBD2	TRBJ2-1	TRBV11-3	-	TGTGCCAGCAGCTTAGTTCCTAGCGGGGGAAGCTCCTACAATGAGCAGTTCTTC	CASSLVPSGGSSYNEQFF
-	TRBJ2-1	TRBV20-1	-	TGCAGTGCTAGTCATTCCCACCTACCGGGGGAGGAGCAGTTCTTC	CSASHSHLPGEEQFF
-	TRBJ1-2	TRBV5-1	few	TGCGCCAGCAGCTTGGGCACGAACTATGGCTACACCTTC	CASSLGTNYGYTF
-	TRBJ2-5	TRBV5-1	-	TGCGCCAGCAGCCGATTAGGGACACCGCAAGAGACCCAGTACTTC	CASSRLGTPQETQYF
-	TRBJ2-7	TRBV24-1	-	TGTGCCACCAGTGTCACAGATTTACCCTACGAGCAGTACTTC	CATSVTDLPYEQYF
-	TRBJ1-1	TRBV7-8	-	TGTGCCAGCAGCCCCAGGGAGCCCCCTGGCACTGAAGCTTTCTTT	CASSPREPPGTEAFF
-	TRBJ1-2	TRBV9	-	TGTGCCAGCAGCCCCCGGACGGGCTATGGCTACACCTTC	CASSPRTGYGYTF
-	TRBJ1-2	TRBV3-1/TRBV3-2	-	TGTGCCAGCAGCCGACAGGATAACTATGGCTACACCTTC	CASSRQDNYGYTF
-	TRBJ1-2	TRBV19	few	TGTGCCAGTCGCACAAGAACCAACTATGGCTACACCTTC	CASRTRTNYGYTF
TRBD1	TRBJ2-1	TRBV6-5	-	TGTGCCAGCAGTAGGGACAGGGCCGACAATGAGCAGTTCTTC	CASSRDRADNEQFF
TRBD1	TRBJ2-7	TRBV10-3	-	TGTGCCATCAGTGAGGACAGGGATGCCTACGAGCAGTACTTC	CAISEDRDAYEQYF
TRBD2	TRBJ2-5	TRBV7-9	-	TGTGCCAGCAGTAATGGAGCGGGGGGGAGAGAGACCCAGTACTTC	CASSNGAGGRETQYF
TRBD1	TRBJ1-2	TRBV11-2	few	TGTGCCAGCAGCCCTCACAGGGGAGGAGACTATGGCTACACCTTC	CASSPHRGGDYGYTF
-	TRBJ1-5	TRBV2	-	TGTGCCAGCAGTGAATATAGGGTCGAACCCCAGCATTTT	CASSEYRVEPQHF
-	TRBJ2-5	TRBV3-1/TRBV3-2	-	TGTGCCAGCAGCCAACGGTGGGACAACCAAGAGACCCAGTACTTC	CASSQRWDNQETQYF
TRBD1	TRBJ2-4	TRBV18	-	TGTGCCAGCTCACCTCCGGGACAGGGTCCCAAAAACATTCAGTACTTC	CASSPPGQGPKNIQYF
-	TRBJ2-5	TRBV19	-	TGTGCCAGTAGTTCTTTCCTCCACACGGACGAGGTGGCCCAGTACTTC	CASSSFLHTDEVAQYF
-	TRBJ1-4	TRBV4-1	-	TGCGCCAGCAGCCAAGCCCTCAGGGCTAAACTGTTTTTT	CASSQALRAKLFF
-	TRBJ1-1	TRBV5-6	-	TGTGCCAGCAGCCGACAGACCACCTGGGGTGAAGCTTTCTTT	CASSRQTTWGEAFF